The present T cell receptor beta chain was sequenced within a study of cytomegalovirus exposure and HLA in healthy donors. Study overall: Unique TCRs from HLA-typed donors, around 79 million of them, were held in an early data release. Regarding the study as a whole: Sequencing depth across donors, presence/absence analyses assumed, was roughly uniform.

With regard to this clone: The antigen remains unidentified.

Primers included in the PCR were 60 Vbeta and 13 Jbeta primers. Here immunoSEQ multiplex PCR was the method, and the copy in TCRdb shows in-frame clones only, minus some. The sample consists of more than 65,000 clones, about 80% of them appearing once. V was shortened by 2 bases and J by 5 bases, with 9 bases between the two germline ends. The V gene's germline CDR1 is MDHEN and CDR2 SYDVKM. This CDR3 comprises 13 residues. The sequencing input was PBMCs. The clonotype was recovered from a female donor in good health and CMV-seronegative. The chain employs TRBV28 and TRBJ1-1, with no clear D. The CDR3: CASSLIGSTEAFF. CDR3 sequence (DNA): TGTGCCAGCAGTTTAATTGGGAGTACTGAAGCTTTCTTT.